This note documents a single T cell receptor beta chain sequence. Its antigen is not known. Two oligonucleotides, mixed equimolar, formed the beta constant-region primer covering TRBC1 and TRBC2. Nested alpha and beta constant-region primers with the SP2 primer drove four PCR rounds on ligated cDNA. A 12-nucleotide UMI and the SP2 primer were added to the cDNA 3' end by oligonucleotide ligation. Using its own MiXCR run on the UMI-ligation and nested PCR reads, TCRdb lists one record per CDR3 protein. In the table there are 98,000 or so distinct CDR3 sequences, roughly 12% of which are singletons. These data come from a study of naive and memory T cell subsets. The study, taken as a whole, reports: TCR counts from RNA may reflect activation-linked expression changes. Naive repertoires, especially CD8, held a few larger clonotypes, possibly memory cells re-expressing CD45RA. Over 95% of naive TCR sequences appeared only once after error correction, unlike memory subsets.

Germline assignment: CDR1 MNHEY and CDR2 SVGEGT. V was pared by 8 bases and J by 1 base, with 17 bases between. The CDR3 has 15 amino acids. Four subsets defined by CD45RA and CD27 were sorted after CD3, CD4, CD8 and live/dead staining. This clonotype was obtained from a human donor in good health. The J gene is TRBJ1-1, the V gene TRBV6-2 or TRBV6-3; tentative D call: TRBD1 (5 bases). Specimen: naive CD4+ T cells from blood. The CDR3 sequence is CASRLLDSPNTEAFF. Here the CDR3 DNA reads TGTGCCAGCCGACTCCTCGACAGCCCGAACACTGAAGCTTTCTTT.